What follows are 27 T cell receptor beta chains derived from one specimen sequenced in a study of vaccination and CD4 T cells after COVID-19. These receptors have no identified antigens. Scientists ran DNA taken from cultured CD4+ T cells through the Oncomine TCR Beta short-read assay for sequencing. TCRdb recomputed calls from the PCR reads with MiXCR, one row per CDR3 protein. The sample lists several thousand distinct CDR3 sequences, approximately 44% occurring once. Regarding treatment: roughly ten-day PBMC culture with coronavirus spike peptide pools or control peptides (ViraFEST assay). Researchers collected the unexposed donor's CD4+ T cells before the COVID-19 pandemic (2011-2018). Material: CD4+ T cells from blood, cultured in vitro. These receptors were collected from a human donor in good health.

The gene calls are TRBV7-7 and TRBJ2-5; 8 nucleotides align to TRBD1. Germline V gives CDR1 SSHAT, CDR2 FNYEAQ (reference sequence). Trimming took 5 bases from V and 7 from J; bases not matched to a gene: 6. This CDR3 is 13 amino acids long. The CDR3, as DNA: TGTGCCAGCAGCCCGGACAGGGATGGGACCCAGTACTTC. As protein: CASSPDRDGTQYF.

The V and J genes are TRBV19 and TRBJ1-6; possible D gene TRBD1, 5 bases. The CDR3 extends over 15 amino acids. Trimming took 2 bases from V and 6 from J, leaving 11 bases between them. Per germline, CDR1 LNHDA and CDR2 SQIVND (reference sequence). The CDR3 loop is CASSITPGTNSPLHF. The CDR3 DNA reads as TGTGCCAGTAGTATAACCCCAGGGACTAATTCACCCCTCCACTTT.

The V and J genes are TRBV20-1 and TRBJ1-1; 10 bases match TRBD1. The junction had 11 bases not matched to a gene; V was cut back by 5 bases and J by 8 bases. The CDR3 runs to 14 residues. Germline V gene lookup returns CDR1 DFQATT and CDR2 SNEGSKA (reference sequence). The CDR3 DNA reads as TGCAGTGCTCCAAAACCGCCGGGACAGGGGGAAGCTTTCTTT. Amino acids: CSAPKPPGQGEAFF.

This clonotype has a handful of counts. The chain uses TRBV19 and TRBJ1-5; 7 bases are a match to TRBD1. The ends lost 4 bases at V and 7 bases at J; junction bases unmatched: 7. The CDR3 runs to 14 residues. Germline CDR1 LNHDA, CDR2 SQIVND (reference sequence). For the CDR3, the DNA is TGTGCCAGTAGTAGGGGAGGGGGCGGGCAGCCCCAGCATTTT. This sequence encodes CASSRGGGGQPQHF.

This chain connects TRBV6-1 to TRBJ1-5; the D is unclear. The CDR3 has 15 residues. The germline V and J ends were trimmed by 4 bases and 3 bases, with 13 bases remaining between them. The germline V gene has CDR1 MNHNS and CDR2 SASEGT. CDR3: CASSVSGLNNQPQHF. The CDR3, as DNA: TGTGCCAGCAGTGTATCCGGACTCAACAATCAGCCCCAGCATTTT.

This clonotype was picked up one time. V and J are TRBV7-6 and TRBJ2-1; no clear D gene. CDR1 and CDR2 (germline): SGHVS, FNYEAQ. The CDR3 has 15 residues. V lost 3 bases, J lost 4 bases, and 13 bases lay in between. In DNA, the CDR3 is TGTGCCAGCAGCTTGGTTATTCGGAGTTACAATGAGCAGTTCTTC. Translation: CASSLVIRSYNEQFF.

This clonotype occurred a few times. CDR3 sequence: CASSVGVTDTQYF. CDR3 coding DNA: TGTGCCAGCAGCGTAGGAGTCACAGATACGCAGTATTTT. The V gene is TRBV9, the J gene TRBJ2-3; no reliable D call. V gave up 0 bases and J gave up 2 bases, with 4 bases separating them. The CDR3 loop spans 13 amino acids. Germline V gene lookup returns CDR1 SGDLS and CDR2 YYNGEE.

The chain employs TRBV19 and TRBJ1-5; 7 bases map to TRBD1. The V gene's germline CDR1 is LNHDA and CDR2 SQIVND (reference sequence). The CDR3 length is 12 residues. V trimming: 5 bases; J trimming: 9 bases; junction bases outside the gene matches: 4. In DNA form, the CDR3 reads TGTGCCAGTAGTGTTCCAGGGGGGCCCCAGCATTTT. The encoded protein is CASSVPGGPQHF.

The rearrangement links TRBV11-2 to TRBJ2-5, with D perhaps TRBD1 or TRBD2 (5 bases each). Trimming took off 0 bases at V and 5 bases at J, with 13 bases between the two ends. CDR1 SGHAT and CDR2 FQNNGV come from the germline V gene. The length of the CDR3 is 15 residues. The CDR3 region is CASSLDPGRRETQYF. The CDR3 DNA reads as TGTGCCAGCAGCTTAGATCCGGGACGGAGGGAGACCCAGTACTTC.

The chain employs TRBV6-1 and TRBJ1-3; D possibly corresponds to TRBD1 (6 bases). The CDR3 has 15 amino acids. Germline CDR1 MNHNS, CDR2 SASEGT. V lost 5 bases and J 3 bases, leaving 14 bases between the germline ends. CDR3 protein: CASSPDRIDGNTIYF. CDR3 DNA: TGTGCCAGCAGTCCCGACAGGATAGATGGAAACACCATATATTTT.

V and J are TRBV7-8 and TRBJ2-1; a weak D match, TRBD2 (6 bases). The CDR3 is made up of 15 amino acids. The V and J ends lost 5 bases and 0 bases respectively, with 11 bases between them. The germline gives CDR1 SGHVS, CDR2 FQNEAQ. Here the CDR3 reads CASSVRDFSYNEQFF. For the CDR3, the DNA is TGTGCCAGCAGCGTCCGGGACTTCTCCTACAATGAGCAGTTCTTC.

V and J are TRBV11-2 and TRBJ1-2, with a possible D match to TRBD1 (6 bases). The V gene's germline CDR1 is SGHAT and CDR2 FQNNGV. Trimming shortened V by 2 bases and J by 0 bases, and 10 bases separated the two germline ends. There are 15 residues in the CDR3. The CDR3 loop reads CASSLSGTPNYGYTF. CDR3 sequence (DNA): TGTGCCAGCAGCTTAAGCGGGACACCTAACTATGGCTACACCTTC.

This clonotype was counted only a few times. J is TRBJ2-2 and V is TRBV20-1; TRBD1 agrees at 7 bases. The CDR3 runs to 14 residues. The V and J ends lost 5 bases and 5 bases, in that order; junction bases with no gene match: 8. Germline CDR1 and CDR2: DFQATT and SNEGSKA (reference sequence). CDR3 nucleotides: TGCAGTGCTGAGGACAGGAGAAGGACCGGGGAGCTGTTTTTT. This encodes CSAEDRRRTGELFF.

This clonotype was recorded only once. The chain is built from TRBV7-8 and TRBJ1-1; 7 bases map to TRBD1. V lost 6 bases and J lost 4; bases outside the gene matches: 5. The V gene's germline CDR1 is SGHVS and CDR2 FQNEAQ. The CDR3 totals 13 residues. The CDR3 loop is CASRPGGTTEAFF. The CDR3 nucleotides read TGTGCCAGCAGGCCAGGGGGGACCACTGAAGCTTTCTTT.

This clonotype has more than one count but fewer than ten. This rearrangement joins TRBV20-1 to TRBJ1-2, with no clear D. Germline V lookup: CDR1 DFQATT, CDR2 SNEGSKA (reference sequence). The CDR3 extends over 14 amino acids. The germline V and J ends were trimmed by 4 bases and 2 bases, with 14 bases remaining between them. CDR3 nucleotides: TGCAGTGCTAAGGCCACACGACTAAACTATGGCTACACCTTC. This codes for CSAKATRLNYGYTF.

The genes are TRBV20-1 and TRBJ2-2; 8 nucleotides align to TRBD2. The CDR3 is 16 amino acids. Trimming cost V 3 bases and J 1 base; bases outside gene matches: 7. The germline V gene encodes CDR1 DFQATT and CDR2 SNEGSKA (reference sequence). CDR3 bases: TGCAGTGCTAGGCCTCCCAGCGGGGGGAACACCGGGGAGCTGTTTTTT. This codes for CSARPPSGGNTGELFF.

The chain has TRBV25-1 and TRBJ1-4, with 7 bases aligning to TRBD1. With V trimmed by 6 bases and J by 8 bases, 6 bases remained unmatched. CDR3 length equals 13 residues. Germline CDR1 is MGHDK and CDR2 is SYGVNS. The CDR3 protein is CASRDRVPEKLFF. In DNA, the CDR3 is TGTGCCAGCAGAGACAGGGTTCCCGAAAAACTGTTTTTT.

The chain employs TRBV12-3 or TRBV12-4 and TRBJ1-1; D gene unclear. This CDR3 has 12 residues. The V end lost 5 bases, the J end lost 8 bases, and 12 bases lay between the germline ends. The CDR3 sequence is CASSPPRVEAFF. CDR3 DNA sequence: TGTGCCAGCAGTCCACCGAGGGTCGAAGCTTTCTTT.

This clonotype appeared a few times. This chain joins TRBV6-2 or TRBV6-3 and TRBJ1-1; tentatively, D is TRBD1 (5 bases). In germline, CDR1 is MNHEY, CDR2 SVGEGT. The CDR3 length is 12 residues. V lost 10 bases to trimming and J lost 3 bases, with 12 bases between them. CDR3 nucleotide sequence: TGTGCCACCAGGGATCCCGACACTGAAGCTTTCTTT. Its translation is CATRDPDTEAFF.

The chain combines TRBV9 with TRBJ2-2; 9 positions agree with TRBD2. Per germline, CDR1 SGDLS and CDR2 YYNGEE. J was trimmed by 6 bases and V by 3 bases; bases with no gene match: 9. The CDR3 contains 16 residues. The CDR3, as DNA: TGTGCCAGCAGCGGAGCGCGGGGGGGCCTCTCCGGGGAGCTGTTTTTT. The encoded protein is CASSGARGGLSGELFF.

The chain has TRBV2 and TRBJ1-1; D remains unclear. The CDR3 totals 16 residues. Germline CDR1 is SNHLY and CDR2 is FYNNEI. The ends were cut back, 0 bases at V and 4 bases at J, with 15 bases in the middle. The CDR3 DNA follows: TGTGCCAGCAGTGAAGCGCTTCGATGGGGTGGCACTGAAGCTTTCTTT. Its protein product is CASSEALRWGGTEAFF. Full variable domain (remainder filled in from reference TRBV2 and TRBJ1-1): EPEVTQTPSHQVTQMGQEVILRCVPISNHLYFYWYRQILGQKVEFLVSFYNNEISEKSEIFDDQFSVERPDGSNFTLKIRSTKLEDSAMYFCASSEALRWGGTEAFFGQGTRLTVV.

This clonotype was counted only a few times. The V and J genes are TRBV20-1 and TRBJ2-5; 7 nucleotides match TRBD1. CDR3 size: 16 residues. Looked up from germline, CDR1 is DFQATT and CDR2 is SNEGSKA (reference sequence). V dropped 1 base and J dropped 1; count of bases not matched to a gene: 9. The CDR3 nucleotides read TGCAGTGCTAGAGGGCACAGGGGAGTTACCCAAGAGACCCAGTACTTC. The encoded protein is CSARGHRGVTQETQYF.

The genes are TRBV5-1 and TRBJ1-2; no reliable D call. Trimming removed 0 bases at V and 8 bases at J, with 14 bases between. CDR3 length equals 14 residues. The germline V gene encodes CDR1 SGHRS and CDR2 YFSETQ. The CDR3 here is CASSLGPNSSGYTF. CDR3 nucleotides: TGCGCCAGCAGCTTGGGGCCGAACTCGTCCGGCTACACCTTC.

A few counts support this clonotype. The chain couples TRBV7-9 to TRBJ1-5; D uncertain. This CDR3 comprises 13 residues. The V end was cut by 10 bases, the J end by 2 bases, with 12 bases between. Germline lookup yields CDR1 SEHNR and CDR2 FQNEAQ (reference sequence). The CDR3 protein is CATEVVGNQPQHF. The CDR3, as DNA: TGTGCCACCGAGGTTGTGGGCAATCAGCCCCAGCATTTT.

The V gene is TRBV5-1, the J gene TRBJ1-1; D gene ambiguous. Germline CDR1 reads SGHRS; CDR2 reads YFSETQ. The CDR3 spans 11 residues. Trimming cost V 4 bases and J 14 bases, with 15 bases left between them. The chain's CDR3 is CASSDLGTFFF. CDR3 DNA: TGCGCCAGCAGCGATCTGGGAACGTTCTTCTTT.

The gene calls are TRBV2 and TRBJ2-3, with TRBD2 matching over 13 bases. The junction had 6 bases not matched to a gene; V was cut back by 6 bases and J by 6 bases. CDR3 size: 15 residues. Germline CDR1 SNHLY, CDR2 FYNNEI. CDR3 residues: CASSELAGGLDTQYF. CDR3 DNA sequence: TGTGCCAGCAGCGAACTAGCGGGGGGGCTCGATACGCAGTATTTT.

The CDR3 reads CASSLGLVSYNEQFF. CDR3 coding DNA: TGTGCCAGTAGTCTCGGACTAGTATCCTACAATGAGCAGTTCTTC. V and J are TRBV19 and TRBJ2-1; TRBD2 matches at 7 bases. This CDR3 spans 15 amino acids. J was trimmed by 1 base and V by 5 bases; bases with no gene match: 5. Germline V gene sequence: CDR1 LNHDA, CDR2 SQIVND (reference sequence).